The 29 T cell receptor beta chains below come from one sample, sequenced in a study of blood T cells in healthy people across ages. A second about 7 to 11 cycle PCR used barcoded and J-beta primers. TCRdb re-called the 5' RACE reads through MiXCR, storing one row per CDR3 protein. Found here are roughly 1.4 million distinct CDR3 sequences, around 59% of them singletons; the top ten hold 6.7%. Sample: blood. The receptors come from a man aged 18-30 years in good health.

The chain uses TRBV29-1 and TRBJ2-3; unclear D gene. This CDR3 has 12 amino acids. V lost 7 bases and J lost 0, with 8 bases in between. Germline V gives CDR1 SQVTM, CDR2 ANQGSEA. The CDR3 spells CSETYSTDTQYF. The CDR3 nucleotides are TGCAGCGAGACCTATAGCACAGATACGCAGTATTTT.

The chain has TRBV29-1 and TRBJ2-1; a possible D gene is TRBD1 (5 bases). The CDR3 consists of 11 residues. Trimming stripped 8 bases from V and 6 bases from J, with 11 bases between. Germline V gene sequence: CDR1 SQVTM, CDR2 ANQGSEA. The CDR3 nucleotides are TGCAGCAAGGACCAGGGCAATGAGCAGTTCTTC. It is translated as CSKDQGNEQFF.

The V and J genes are TRBV2 and TRBJ2-1, with TRBD2 matching 14 bases. The CDR3 has 18 amino acids. V lost 3 bases, J lost 3 bases, and 7 bases stayed unmatched. CDR1 SNHLY and CDR2 FYNNEI come from the germline V gene. The CDR3: CASSDLVGTSGSYNEQFF. The CDR3 bases are TGTGCCAGCAGTGATTTAGTAGGGACTAGCGGGAGCTACAATGAGCAGTTCTTC.

The J gene is TRBJ1-2, the V gene TRBV20-1; D perhaps matches TRBD1 (5 bases). The CDR3 runs to 13 residues. The V end was cut by 3 bases, the J end by 3 bases, with 11 bases between. Germline CDR1 DFQATT, CDR2 SNEGSKA (reference sequence). The CDR3 coding sequence is TGCAGTGCTAGTTCAGGGAAACACTATGGCTACACCTTC. Translated, it gives CSASSGKHYGYTF.

This clonotype was recorded at least ten times. This sequence joins TRBV7-7 and TRBJ2-7; 7 nucleotides align to TRBD2. The CDR3 sequence is 13 residues long. V trimming: 5 bases; J trimming: 5 bases; junction bases outside the gene matches: 6. Looked up from germline, CDR1 is SSHAT and CDR2 is FNYEAQ (reference sequence). CDR3: CASSALREDEQYF. The DNA of the CDR3 is TGTGCCAGCAGCGCCCTCCGGGAGGACGAGCAGTACTTC.

As concerns this clonotype: One junction end disagrees with the germline gene, perhaps due to a read error. The V and J genes are TRBV24-1 and TRBJ2-6; 9 nucleotides agree with TRBD1. Germline V gives CDR1 KGHDR, CDR2 SFDVKD. CDR3 size: 20 residues. Here the CDR3 reads CATSDRARDRDPSGANVLTF. The DNA for the CDR3 is TGTGCCACTAGTGATCGGGCCCGGGACAGGGATCCCTCTGGGGCCAACGTCCTGACTTTC.

CDR3 protein: CASSRADREAYEQYF. CDR3 in DNA: TGTGCCAGCAGCCGTGCTGACAGGGAAGCCTACGAGCAGTACTTC. This chain joins TRBV11-2 and TRBJ2-5; TRBD1 agrees at 7 bases. Matching the DNA end better, TRBJ2-7 makes the J call doubtful. The CDR3 length is 15 residues. The germline CDR1 and CDR2 sequences are SGHAT and FQNNGV.

The CDR3: CASSEASGPSSYEQYF. CDR3 nucleotides: TGCGCCAGCAGCGAAGCAAGCGGGCCGAGCTCCTACGAGCAGTACTTC. The chain has TRBV4-1 and TRBJ2-7; tentatively, D is TRBD2 (6 bases). Germline V gene lookup returns CDR1 MGHRA and CDR2 YSYEKL. Trimming shortened V by 5 bases and J by 0 bases, and 17 bases separated the two germline ends. The CDR3 runs to 16 residues.

Concerning this clonotype itself: A junction boundary mismatches the germline segment, possibly from a read error. The chain joins TRBV6-1 to TRBJ1-1; tentative D call: TRBD1 (5 bases). Germline CDR1 MNHNS, CDR2 SASEGT. The CDR3 has 16 amino acids. The CDR3 region has the DNA TGTGCCAGCAGCCCTCCACGGGGACCAAGGAAAACTGAAACTTTCTTT. Protein sequence: CASSPPRGPRKTETFF.

This clonotype came up a few times. A junction end diverges from the germline sequence, so it may reflect a read error. The CDR3 is CASSLSGQGNEQFF. CDR3 in DNA: TGCGCCAGCAGCTTATCGGGGCAGGGCAATGAGCAGTTCTTC. The J gene is TRBJ2-1, the V gene TRBV27; tentatively, D is TRBD1 or TRBD2 (5 bases each). The CDR3 length is 14 residues. Germline V CDR1 and CDR2: MNHEY, SMNVEV (reference sequence).

Remarks on this clonotype: One end of the junction does not line up with germline, which may come from a read error. V is TRBV7-9 and J is TRBJ2-6, with D unresolved. The CDR3 covers 16 residues. Germline-derived CDR1 and CDR2 are SEHNR and FQNEAQ (reference sequence). Here the CDR3 reads CAGSSLGFSGANVLTF. The CDR3 region has the DNA TGTGCCGGCAGCTCTCTCGGGTTCTCTGGGGCCAACGTCCTGACTTTC.

The chain is built from TRBV7-9 and TRBJ1-1, with unresolved D. The CDR3 loop spans 14 amino acids. Germline assignment: CDR1 SEHNR and CDR2 FQNEAQ (reference sequence). Trimming removed 4 bases from V and 5 bases from J, with 14 bases in between. In DNA, the CDR3 is TGTGCCAGCAGCTATGGGGTGGGAGCGACTGAAGCTTTCTTT. This codes for CASSYGVGATEAFF.

This clonotype has a handful of counts. The J gene is TRBJ2-3, the V gene TRBV29-1; D gene unclear. The CDR3 loop spans 10 amino acids. Between the trimmed V and J ends, which lost 3 bases and 15 bases, there was a span of 13 bases. Germline loops: CDR1 SQVTM, CDR2 ANQGSEA. This chain's CDR3 is CSVEGGEYYF. CDR3 nucleotides: TGCAGCGTTGAGGGCGGAGAGTACTATTTT.

CDR3 nucleotides: TGTGCCATCAGTGACGGAGATCAGCAGTACTTC. Translated, it gives CAISDGDQQYF. This rearrangement joins TRBV10-3 to TRBJ2-7; D gene uncertain. Germline CDR1 reads ENHRY; CDR2 reads SYGVKD. Trimming shortened V by 3 bases and J by 8 bases, and 8 bases separated the two germline ends. The CDR3 covers 11 residues.

The chain carries TRBV4-3 and TRBJ2-5; TRBD2 might be the D (7 bases). Trimming pared 1 base from V and 1 base from J, leaving 10 bases between. The CDR3 contains 15 residues. Germline V gene data show CDR1 as LGHNA and CDR2 as YSLEER. CDR3 coding DNA: TGCGCCAGCAGCCAAGTAGGGGGGGCCCAAGAGACCCAGTACTTC. Its translation is CASSQVGGAQETQYF.

The rearrangement links TRBV12-3 or TRBV12-4 to TRBJ2-2, with 7 bases matching TRBD2. The CDR3 covers 14 residues. The V segment lost 0 bases and the J segment 7 bases; nucleotides outside the gene matches: 2. CDR3 in DNA: TGTGCCAGCAGTTTAGCGGGAGGGGTCGGGGAGCTGTTTTTT. It encodes CASSLAGGVGELFF.

This chain links TRBV6-5 with TRBJ1-4, with D perhaps matching TRBD1 (6 bases). CDR3 length: 14 amino acids. The germline CDR1 and CDR2 sequences are MNHEY and SVGAGI. Deletions cut 3 bases from V and 8 bases from J, with 13 bases between. This chain's CDR3 is CASSYGQGREKLFF. Here the CDR3 DNA reads TGTGCCAGCAGTTATGGGCAGGGGAGAGAAAAACTGTTTTTT.

This chain uses TRBV7-9 with TRBJ2-6; D call uncertain. This CDR3 has 18 amino acids. CDR1 and CDR2 from the germline V gene are SEHNR and FQNEAQ (reference sequence). Deletions cut 2 bases from V and 0 bases from J, with 14 bases between. The CDR3 protein is CASSLPSTVLSGANVLTF. The CDR3 DNA is TGTGCCAGCAGCTTACCATCGACGGTCCTCTCTGGGGCCAACGTCCTGACTTTC.

This clonotype appeared a few times. The genes are TRBV7-2 and TRBJ1-1; 7 bases fit TRBD1. Trimming at V came to 5 bases and at J to 2 bases, leaving 5 bases not matched to a gene. Germline loops: CDR1 SGHTA, CDR2 FQGNSA. This CDR3 has 14 residues. The CDR3 sequence: CASSRGTVNTEAFF. The DNA for the CDR3 is TGTGCCAGCAGCCGGGGGACAGTTAACACTGAAGCTTTCTTT.

J is TRBJ2-7 and V is TRBV4-1; 10 bases are shared with TRBD1. Trimming took 0 bases from V and 4 from J; bases not matched to a gene: 3. CDR3 length equals 15 residues. CDR1 MGHRA and CDR2 YSYEKL come from the germline V gene. The CDR3 nucleotides read TGCGCCAGCAGCCAAGACCTGGGACAGGGGTACGAGCAGTACTTC. Translated: CASSQDLGQGYEQYF.

The genes are TRBV20-1 and TRBJ1-2; D uncertain. The V gene lost 1 base and the J gene lost 1 base, with 13 bases spanning the gap. The germline V gene has CDR1 DFQATT and CDR2 SNEGSKA (reference sequence). CDR3 length: 15 amino acids. CDR3 protein: CSARANPGVNYGYTF. The CDR3 bases are TGCAGTGCTAGAGCAAATCCAGGTGTTAACTATGGCTACACCTTC.

The chain couples TRBV2 to TRBJ2-7, with D possibly being TRBD1 (6 bases). TRBJ2-5 explains the end of the DNA better; the J call may be wrong. This CDR3 region has 13 residues. Looked up from germline, CDR1 is SNHLY and CDR2 is FYNNEI. The CDR3 coding sequence is TGTGCCAGCAGTGAACGTACAGGGAGGACCCAGTACTTC. It codes for CASSERTGRTQYF.

This clonotype has more than one count but fewer than ten. V usage is TRBV29-1 and J usage is TRBJ2-7; no reliable D call. The CDR3 runs 13 residues. V gave up 5 bases and J gave up 1 base, with 12 bases separating them. In germline, CDR1 is SQVTM, CDR2 ANQGSEA. The CDR3 sequence: CSVRRVGSYEQYF. The CDR3 bases are TGCAGCGTTAGAAGGGTTGGGTCCTACGAGCAGTACTTC.

J is TRBJ2-5 and V is TRBV6-6; maybe TRBD1 (6 bases). The CDR3 length is 14 residues. Trimming took off 1 base at V and 5 bases at J, with 11 bases between the two ends. Per the germline V gene, CDR1 is MNHNY and CDR2 is SVGAGI (reference sequence). The CDR3 DNA sequence: TGTGCCAGCAGTTACTGGGGCAGGGGCGAGACCCAGTACTTC. Encoded protein: CASSYWGRGETQYF.

This chain links TRBV5-1 with TRBJ2-1; TRBD2 matches 9 bases. After removal of 0 bases from V and 6 bases from J, the junction contained 10 bases not matched to a gene. The CDR3 is 17 residues long. Germline CDR1 and CDR2: SGHRS and YFSETQ. The CDR3 nucleotides read TGCGCCAGCAGCTTGGCCCCGAAGTCTAGCGGGGTCAATGAGCAGTTCTTC. Encoded protein: CASSLAPKSSGVNEQFF.

This clonotype was picked up many times. CDR3 loop: CASSYLLRDGGAFF. Written as DNA, the CDR3 is TGTGCCAGCAGTTACCTCCTCAGGGATGGGGGAGCTTTCTTT. V usage is TRBV6-6 and J usage is TRBJ1-1; possibly TRBD1 for D (5 bases). CDR3 length: 14 residues. V lost 2 bases, J lost 10 bases, and 17 bases lay in between. Germline V gene lookup returns CDR1 MNHNY and CDR2 SVGAGI (reference sequence).

This chain connects TRBV5-5 to TRBJ1-5; D remains ambiguous. This CDR3 is 15 amino acids long. V shed 3 bases and J shed 3 bases, with 13 bases lying between them. Germline lookup yields CDR1 SGHKS and CDR2 YYEKEE (reference sequence). The CDR3 bases are TGTGCCAGCAGCTCCTCCCGACTCTCCAATCAGCCCCAGCATTTT. This encodes CASSSSRLSNQPQHF.

The gene calls are TRBV2 and TRBJ2-1; no clear D. The CDR3 is made up of 12 amino acids. CDR1 is SNHLY, CDR2 FYNNEI, per germline. V lost 2 bases and J 9 bases, leaving 8 bases between the germline ends. The CDR3 nucleotides read TGTGCCAGCAGTGAACGGCGCGGTGAGCAGTTCTTC. It translates to CASSERRGEQFF.

This chain joins TRBV6-2 or TRBV6-3 and TRBJ2-7, with TRBD2 matching over 7 bases. The V gene's germline CDR1 is MNHEY and CDR2 SVGEGT. J was trimmed by 2 bases and V by 6 bases; bases with no gene match: 10. The CDR3 is 15 amino acids. The CDR3 DNA follows: TGTGCCAGCAGCAAGGAGCGGGGACTTGCCTACGAGCAGTACTTC. It codes for CASSKERGLAYEQYF.